This T cell receptor (beta chain) was sequenced for a study of blood T cell repertoires in COVID-19. About the study: COVID-19 samples collected from the United States, Italy and Spain covered acute and convalescent phases. Sample material is recorded as cDNA or gDNA derived from T cells, B-cell-depleted T cells, or PBMCs.

Study processing details: Cell counts per sample came from amplifying reference gene primers. Profiled with immunoSEQ multiplex PCR; TCRdb holds only in-frame clones, not every one. V and J calls plus clone size are reproduced from that table; the DNA served to infer D and trimming. Of tens of thousands of clones listed, roughly 80% are singletons. This CDR3 contains 16 residues. The sequenced material came from peripheral blood. The clonotype comes from a man at least 80 years old with active or convalescent COVID-19. V and J are TRBV21-1 and TRBJ2-5; the table calls TRBD1, which could not be checked here. TRBV21-1 is flagged as a pseudogene. CDR3 protein: CASSKALARGKETQYF. The CDR3 nucleotides read TGTGCCAGCAGCAAAGCCCTGGCCAGGGGGAAAGAGACCCAGTACTTC.